These 5 T cell receptor beta chains share one sample of origin, sequenced in a study of siplizumab effects on memory and regulatory T cells. Produced via immunoSEQ multiplex PCR; TCRdb's table is partial and in-frame only. The profile shows some 100,000 clones, approximately 93% of them singletons. The specimen was CD8+ T cells sorted from blood. These receptors were obtained from a human donor in good health.

The rearrangement links TRBV6-5 to TRBJ2-7; 7 positions agree with TRBD1. This CDR3 has 16 residues. The ends lost 0 bases at V and 2 bases at J; junction bases unmatched: 7. Germline CDR1 and CDR2: MNHEY and SVGAGI. Here the CDR3 DNA reads TGTGCCAGCAGTTACTCGGCAACAGGGGTAGCCTACGAGCAGTACTTC. Protein: CASSYSATGVAYEQYF.

This chain links TRBV10-3 with TRBJ2-1; TRBD1 might be the D (5 bases). This CDR3 region has 15 residues. Germline V gives CDR1 ENHRY, CDR2 SYGVKD. V lost 0 bases, J lost 9 bases, and 15 bases lay in between. The CDR3 nucleotides are TGTGCCATCAGTGAGTCTATTGAAGGACAAACTGAGCAGTTCTTC. This encodes CAISESIEGQTEQFF.

This clone was seen only once. The genes are TRBV4-3 and TRBJ2-7; D is unclear. Germline assignment: CDR1 LGHNA and CDR2 YSLEER. This CDR3 comprises 16 residues. Trimming pared 0 bases from V and 0 bases from J, leaving 12 bases between. The CDR3 nucleotides are TGCGCCAGCAGCCAAGAAGGGTACGGGCCCTCCTACGAGCAGTACTTC. This encodes CASSQEGYGPSYEQYF.

In this sample, this clone turned up once. V gene TRBV6-5 combines with J gene TRBJ2-7; 9 bases map to TRBD1. Germline CDR1 and CDR2: MNHEY and SVGAGI. The CDR3 extends over 13 amino acids. V dropped 2 bases and J dropped 4; count of bases not matched to a gene: 0. CDR3 nucleotides: TGTGCCAGCAGTTACGACAGGGGGTACGAGCAGTACTTC. Translating it yields CASSYDRGYEQYF.

The rearrangement joins TRBV27 to TRBJ1-2; 7 bases map to TRBD1. In germline, CDR1 is MNHEY, CDR2 SMNVEV (reference sequence). The trim removed 6 bases at V and 4 bases at J, leaving 2 bases unmatched. The CDR3 is made up of 12 amino acids. The CDR3 coding sequence is TGTGCCAGCAGGGACAGGAGCTATGGCTACACCTTC. The encoded protein is CASRDRSYGYTF.